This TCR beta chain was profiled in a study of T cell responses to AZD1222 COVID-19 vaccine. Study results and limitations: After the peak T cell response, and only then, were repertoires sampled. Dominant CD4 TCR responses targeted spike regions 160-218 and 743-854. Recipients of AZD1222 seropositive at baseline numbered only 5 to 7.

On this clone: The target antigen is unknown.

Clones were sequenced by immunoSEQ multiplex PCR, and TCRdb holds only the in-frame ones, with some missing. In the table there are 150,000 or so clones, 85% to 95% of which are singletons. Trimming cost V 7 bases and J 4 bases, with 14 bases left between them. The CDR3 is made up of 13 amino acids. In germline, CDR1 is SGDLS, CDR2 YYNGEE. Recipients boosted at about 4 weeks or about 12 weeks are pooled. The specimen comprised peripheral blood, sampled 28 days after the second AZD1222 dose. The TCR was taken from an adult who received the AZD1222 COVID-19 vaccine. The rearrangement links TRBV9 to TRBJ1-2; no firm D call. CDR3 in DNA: TGTGCCAGCGGAATTCCCGGACTCTATGGCTACACCTTC. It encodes CASGIPGLYGYTF.